The text below deals with one T cell receptor (beta chain). Antigen: not known. These data originate in a study of cytomegalovirus exposure and HLA in healthy donors. The PCR employed 60 Vbeta primers together with 13 Jbeta primers. Method: immunoSEQ multiplex PCR; TCRdb's copy keeps in-frame clones and lacks some. Here the sample spans 150,000 to 200,000 clones, about three quarters being singletons. Study-wide points: Later analysis showed most CMV-associated TCR beta chains appearing HLA-restricted. TCR sequences were mostly rare, though some public TCRs occurred in many donors. TCR beta chains numbering roughly 150 were designated cytomegalovirus-associated. Differences between HLA loci emerged in a later analysis of TCR association rates, with DRB1 most and HLA-C fewest.

The CDR3 sequence is 15 residues long. The germline V gene encodes CDR1 MNHNS and CDR2 SASEGT. Between the trimmed V and J ends, which lost 0 bases and 4 bases, there was a span of 10 bases. The TCR was taken from a man under 40 in good health and CMV-seropositive. The chain carries TRBV6-1 and TRBJ1-3; a possible D gene is TRBD1 (5 bases). What was sequenced was PBMCs. Written as DNA, the CDR3 is TGTGCCAGCAGTGAAGCGCATGGGGGGGGAAACACCATATATTTT. It is translated as CASSEAHGGGNTIYF.